This TCR beta chain was documented in a study of blood T cell repertoires in COVID-19. At the level of the study: Italy, Spain and the United States were the sources of the convalescent and acute COVID-19 samples. In each case, the material was cDNA or gDNA derived from T cells, B-cell-depleted T cells, or PBMCs.

Methods used by the authors: Reference gene primer amplification in the assay estimated nucleated cell counts. The table came from immunoSEQ multiplex PCR; TCRdb's copy has only in-frame clones and leaves some out. V and J calls and clone size are copied from that table; D and trimming were computed from the DNA. The repertoire holds 330,000 or so clones, roughly 87% seen once, with 9.9% in the top ten. Followed longitudinally, the Seattle patients had been enrolled during active infection. The germline CDR1 and CDR2 sequences are MDHEN and SYDVKM. The CDR3 covers 14 residues. Trimming took 8 bases from V and 4 from J, leaving 17 bases between them.

The TCR originated in a man younger than 45 with COVID-19, enrolled during active disease. Material for sequencing was peripheral blood. This sequence joins TRBV28 and TRBJ1-2; weak D call: TRBD1 (5 bases). The CDR3 nucleotides read TGTGCCAGCGGAGGCGGGGCGAGGAGCTATGGCTACACCTTC. This encodes CASGGGARSYGYTF.